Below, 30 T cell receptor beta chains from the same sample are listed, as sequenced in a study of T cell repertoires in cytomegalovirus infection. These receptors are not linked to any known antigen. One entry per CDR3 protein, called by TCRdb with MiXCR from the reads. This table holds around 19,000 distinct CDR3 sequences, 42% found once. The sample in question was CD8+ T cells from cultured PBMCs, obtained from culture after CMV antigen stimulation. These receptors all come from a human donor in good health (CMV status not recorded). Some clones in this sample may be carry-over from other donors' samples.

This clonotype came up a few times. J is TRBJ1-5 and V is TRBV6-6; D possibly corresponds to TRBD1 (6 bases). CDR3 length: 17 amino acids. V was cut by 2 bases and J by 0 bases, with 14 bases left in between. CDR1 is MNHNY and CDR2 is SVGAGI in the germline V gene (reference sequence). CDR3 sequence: CASSYVPRQVSNQPQHF. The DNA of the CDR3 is TGTGCCAGCAGTTACGTCCCAAGACAGGTTAGCAATCAGCCCCAGCATTTT.

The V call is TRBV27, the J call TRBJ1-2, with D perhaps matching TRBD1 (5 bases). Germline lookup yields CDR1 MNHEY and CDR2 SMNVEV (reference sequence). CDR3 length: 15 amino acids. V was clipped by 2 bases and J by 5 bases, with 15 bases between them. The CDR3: CASSLIRTNFYGYTF. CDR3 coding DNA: TGTGCCAGCAGTTTAATCAGGACAAACTTTTATGGCTACACCTTC.

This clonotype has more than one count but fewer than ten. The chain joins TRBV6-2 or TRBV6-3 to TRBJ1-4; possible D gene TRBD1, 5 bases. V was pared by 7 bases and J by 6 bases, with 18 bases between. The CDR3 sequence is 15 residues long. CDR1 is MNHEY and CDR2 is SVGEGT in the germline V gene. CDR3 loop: CASTSAGVSYEKLFF. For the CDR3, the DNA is TGTGCCAGCACCTCCGCGGGGGTCTCATATGAAAAACTGTTTTTT.

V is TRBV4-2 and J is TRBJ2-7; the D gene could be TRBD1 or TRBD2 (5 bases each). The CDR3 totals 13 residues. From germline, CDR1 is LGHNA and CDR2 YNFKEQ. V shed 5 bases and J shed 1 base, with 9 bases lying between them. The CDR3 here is CASSEGESYEQYF. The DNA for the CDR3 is TGTGCCAGCAGCGAAGGGGAGTCCTACGAGCAGTACTTC.

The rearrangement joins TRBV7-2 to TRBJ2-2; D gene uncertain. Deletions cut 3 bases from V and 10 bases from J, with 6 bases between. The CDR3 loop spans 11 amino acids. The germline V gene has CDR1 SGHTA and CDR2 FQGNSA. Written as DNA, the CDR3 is TGTGCCAGCAGCTTGACGCAGGAGCTGTTTTTT. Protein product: CASSLTQELFF.

CDR3 amino acids: CASSRDRGRGYGYTF. The CDR3 DNA follows: TGTGCCAGCAGTCGCGACAGGGGTCGAGGCTATGGCTACACCTTC. The chain joins TRBV7-6 to TRBJ1-2; 8 bases agree with TRBD1. The CDR3 length is 15 residues. The V gene's germline CDR1 is SGHVS and CDR2 FNYEAQ. The ends lost 6 bases at V and 4 bases at J; junction bases unmatched: 10. Supplemented by reference TRBV7-6 and TRBJ1-2, the full variable domain reads GAGVSQSPRYKVTKRGQDVALRCDPISGHVSLYWYRQALGQGPEFLTYFNYEAQQDKSGLPNDRFSAERPEGSISTLTIQRTEQRDSAMYRCASSRDRGRGYGYTFGSGTRLTVV.

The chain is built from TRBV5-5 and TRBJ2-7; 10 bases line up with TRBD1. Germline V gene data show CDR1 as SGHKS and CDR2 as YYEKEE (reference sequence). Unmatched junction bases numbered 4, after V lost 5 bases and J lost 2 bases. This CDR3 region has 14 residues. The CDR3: CASRTGTGAYEQYF. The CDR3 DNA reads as TGTGCCAGCAGAACCGGGACAGGGGCCTACGAGCAGTACTTC.

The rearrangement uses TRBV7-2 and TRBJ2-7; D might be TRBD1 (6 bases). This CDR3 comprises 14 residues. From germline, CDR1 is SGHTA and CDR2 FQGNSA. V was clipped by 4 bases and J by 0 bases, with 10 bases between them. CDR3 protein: CASSSDSSSYEQYF. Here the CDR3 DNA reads TGTGCCAGCAGCTCGGACAGCAGCTCCTACGAGCAGTACTTC.

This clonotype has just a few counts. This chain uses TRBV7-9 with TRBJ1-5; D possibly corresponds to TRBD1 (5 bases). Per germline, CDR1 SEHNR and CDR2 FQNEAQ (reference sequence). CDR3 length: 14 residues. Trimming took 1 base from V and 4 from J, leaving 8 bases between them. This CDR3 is CASSLVGANQPQHF. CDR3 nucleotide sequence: TGTGCCAGCAGCTTAGTAGGGGCTAATCAGCCCCAGCATTTT.

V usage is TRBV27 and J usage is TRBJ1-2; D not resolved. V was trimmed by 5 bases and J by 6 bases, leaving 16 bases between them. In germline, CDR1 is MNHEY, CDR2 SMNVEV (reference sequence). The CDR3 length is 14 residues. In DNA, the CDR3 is TGTGCCAGCAGTCCTCCGGGCGCCACAAATGGCTACACCTTC. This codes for CASSPPGATNGYTF.

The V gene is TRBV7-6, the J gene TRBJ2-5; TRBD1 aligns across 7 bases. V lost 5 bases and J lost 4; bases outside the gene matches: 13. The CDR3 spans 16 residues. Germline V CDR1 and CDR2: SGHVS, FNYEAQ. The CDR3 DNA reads TGTGCCAGCAGCCCGGGGAGCGCAGAGGGGGCAGAGACCCAGTACTTC. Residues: CASSPGSAEGAETQYF.

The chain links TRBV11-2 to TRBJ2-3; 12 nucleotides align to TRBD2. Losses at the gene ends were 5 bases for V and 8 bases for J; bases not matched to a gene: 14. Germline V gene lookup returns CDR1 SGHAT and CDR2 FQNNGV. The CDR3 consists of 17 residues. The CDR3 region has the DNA TGTGCCAGCAGCCGATTGACTAGCGGGAGCGGGAGGGTTACGCAGTATTTT. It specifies CASSRLTSGSGRVTQYF.

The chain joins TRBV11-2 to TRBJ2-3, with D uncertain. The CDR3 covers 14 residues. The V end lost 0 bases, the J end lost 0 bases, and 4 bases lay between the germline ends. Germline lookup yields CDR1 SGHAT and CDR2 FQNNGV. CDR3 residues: CASSLDSSTDTQYF. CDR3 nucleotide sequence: TGTGCCAGCAGCTTAGACTCGAGCACAGATACGCAGTATTTT.

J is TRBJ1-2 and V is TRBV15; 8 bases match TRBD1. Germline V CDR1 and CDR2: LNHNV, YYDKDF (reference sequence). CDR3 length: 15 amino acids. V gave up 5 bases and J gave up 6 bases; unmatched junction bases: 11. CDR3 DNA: TGTGCCACCAGCTCCCAGGGGGCGCTTCGGGATGGCTACACCTTC. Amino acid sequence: CATSSQGALRDGYTF.

The CDR3 DNA reads as TGTGCCAGCAGTTTATCGAAGGGCGACGAGCAGTACTTC. Its translation: CASSLSKGDEQYF. The gene calls are TRBV27 and TRBJ2-7; D ambiguous. The germline V gene encodes CDR1 MNHEY and CDR2 SMNVEV (reference sequence). The CDR3 has 13 amino acids. V was cut by 0 bases and J by 5 bases, with 8 bases left in between.

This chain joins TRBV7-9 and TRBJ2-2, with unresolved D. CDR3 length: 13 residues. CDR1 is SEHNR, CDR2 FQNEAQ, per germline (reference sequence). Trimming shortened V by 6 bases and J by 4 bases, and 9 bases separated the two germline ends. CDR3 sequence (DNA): TGTGCCAGCAGTCATGAAGCCACCGGGGAGCTGTTTTTT. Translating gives CASSHEATGELFF.

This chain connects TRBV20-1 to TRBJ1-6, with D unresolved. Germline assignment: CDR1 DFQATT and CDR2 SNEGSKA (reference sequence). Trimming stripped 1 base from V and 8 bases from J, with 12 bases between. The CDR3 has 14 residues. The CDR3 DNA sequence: TGCAGTGCTAGAGTAAGGTTGTCGGATTCACCCCTCCACTTT. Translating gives CSARVRLSDSPLHF.

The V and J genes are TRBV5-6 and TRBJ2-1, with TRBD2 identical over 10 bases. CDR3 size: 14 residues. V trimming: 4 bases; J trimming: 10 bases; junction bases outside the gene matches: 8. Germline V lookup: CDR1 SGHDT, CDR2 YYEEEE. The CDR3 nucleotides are TGTGCCAGCAGCCCGATAGGGACTAGCGTGGAGCAGTTCTTC. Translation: CASSPIGTSVEQFF.

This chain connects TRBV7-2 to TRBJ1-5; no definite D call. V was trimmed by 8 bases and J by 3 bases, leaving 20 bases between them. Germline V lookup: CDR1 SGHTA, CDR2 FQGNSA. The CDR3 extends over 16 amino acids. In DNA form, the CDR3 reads TGTGCCAGCTCCCCGGGAGCCGGCGTGGACAATCAGCCCCAGCATTTT. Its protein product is CASSPGAGVDNQPQHF.

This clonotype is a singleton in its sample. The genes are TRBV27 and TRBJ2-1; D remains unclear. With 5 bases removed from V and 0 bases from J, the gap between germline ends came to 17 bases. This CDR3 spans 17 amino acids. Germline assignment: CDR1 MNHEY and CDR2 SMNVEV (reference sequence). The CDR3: CASSTSFGASSYNEQFF. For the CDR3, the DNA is TGTGCCAGCAGTACCTCTTTTGGAGCGAGCTCCTACAATGAGCAGTTCTTC.

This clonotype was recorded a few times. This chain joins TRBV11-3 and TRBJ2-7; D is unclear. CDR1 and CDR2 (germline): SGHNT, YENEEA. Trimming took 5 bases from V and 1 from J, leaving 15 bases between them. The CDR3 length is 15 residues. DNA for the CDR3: TGTGCCAGCAGCGACGACACCTACCTATCCTACGAGCAGTACTTC. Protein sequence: CASSDDTYLSYEQYF.

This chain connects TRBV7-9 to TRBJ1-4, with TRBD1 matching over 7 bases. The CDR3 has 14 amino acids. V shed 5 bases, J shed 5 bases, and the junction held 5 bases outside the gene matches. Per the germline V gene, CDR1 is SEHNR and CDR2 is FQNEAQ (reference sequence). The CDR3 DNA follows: TGTGCCAGCAGCATAACAGGGGTAAATGAAAAACTGTTTTTT. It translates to CASSITGVNEKLFF.

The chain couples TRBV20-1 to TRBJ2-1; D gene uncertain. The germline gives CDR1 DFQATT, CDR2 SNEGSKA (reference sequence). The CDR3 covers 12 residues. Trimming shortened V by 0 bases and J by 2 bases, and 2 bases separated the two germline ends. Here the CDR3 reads CSARDPYNEQFF. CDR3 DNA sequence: TGCAGTGCTAGAGACCCCTACAATGAGCAGTTCTTC.

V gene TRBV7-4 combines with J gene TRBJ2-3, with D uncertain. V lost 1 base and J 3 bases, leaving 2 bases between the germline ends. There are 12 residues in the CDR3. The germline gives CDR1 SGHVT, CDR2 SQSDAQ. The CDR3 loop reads CASSLETDTQYF. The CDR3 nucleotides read TGTGCCAGCAGCTTAGAAACAGATACGCAGTATTTT.

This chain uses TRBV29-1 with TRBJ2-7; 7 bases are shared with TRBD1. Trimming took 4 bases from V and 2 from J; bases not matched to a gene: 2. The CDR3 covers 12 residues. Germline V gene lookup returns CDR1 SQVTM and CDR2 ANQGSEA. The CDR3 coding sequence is TGCAGCGTTGCGGGGACAGCCTACGAGCAGTACTTC. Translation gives CSVAGTAYEQYF.

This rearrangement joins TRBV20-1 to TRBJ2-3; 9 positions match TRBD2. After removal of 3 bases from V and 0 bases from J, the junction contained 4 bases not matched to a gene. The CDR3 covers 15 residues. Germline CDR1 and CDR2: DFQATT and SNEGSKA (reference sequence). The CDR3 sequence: CSASTSGLSTDTQYF. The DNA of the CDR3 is TGCAGTGCTAGTACTAGCGGGTTAAGCACAGATACGCAGTATTTT.

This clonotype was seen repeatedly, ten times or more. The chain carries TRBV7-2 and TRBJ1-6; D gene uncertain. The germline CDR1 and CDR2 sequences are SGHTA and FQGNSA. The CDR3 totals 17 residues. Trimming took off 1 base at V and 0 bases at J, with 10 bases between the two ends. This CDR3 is CASSLVGVGSYNSPLHF. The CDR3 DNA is TGTGCCAGCAGCTTAGTCGGGGTCGGCTCCTATAATTCACCCCTCCACTTT.

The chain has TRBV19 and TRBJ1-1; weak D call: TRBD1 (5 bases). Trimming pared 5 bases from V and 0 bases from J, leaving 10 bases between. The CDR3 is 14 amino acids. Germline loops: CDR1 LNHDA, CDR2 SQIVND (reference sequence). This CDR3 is CASSPGTVNTEAFF. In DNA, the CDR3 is TGTGCCAGTAGTCCGGGGACGGTGAACACTGAAGCTTTCTTT.

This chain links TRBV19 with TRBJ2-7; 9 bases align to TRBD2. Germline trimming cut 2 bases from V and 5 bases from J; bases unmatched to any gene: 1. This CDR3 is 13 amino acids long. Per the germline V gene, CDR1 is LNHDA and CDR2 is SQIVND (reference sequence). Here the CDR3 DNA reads TGTGCCAGTAGTATAATAGCGGGGGACGAGCAGTACTTC. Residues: CASSIIAGDEQYF.

The CDR3 coding sequence is TGCGCCAGCAGCCAAGAACAGGGGGAGGGCTACGAGCAGTACTTC. Translating gives CASSQEQGEGYEQYF. The chain combines TRBV4-3 with TRBJ2-7; possible D gene TRBD1, 8 bases. Trimming removed 0 bases at V and 3 bases at J, with 12 bases between. This CDR3 spans 15 amino acids. The V gene's germline CDR1 is LGHNA and CDR2 YSLEER.